A single sample is the source of the 16 T cell receptor beta chains below, sequenced in a study of tumor and adjacent non-tumor tissue in lung cancer. The library came from three nested PCR rounds adapted from ARM-PCR protocols. TCRdb re-derived calls from the multiplex PCR reads in MiXCR, one entry per CDR3 protein. The sample shows over 60,000 distinct CDR3 sequences, 60% to 75% of them seen only once. This sample's RNA came from whole unsorted tissue. The sequencing sample was made of lung tumor tissue. These receptors were taken from a man in his sixties with non-small cell lung cancer.

This clonotype was seen repeatedly, ten times or more. V usage is TRBV20-1 and J usage is TRBJ2-3; TRBD2 agrees at 9 bases. The V segment lost 5 bases and the J segment 2 bases; nucleotides outside the gene matches: 11. Germline V gives CDR1 DFQATT, CDR2 SNEGSKA (reference sequence). The CDR3 is 16 amino acids. CDR3 amino acids: CSAQHPASGITDTQYF. CDR3 bases: TGCAGTGCTCAACACCCCGCTAGCGGGATCACAGATACGCAGTATTTT.

A note on this clonotype: With a much larger clone just one base away, this may be a read error. The J gene is TRBJ2-3, the V gene TRBV28, with D possibly called TRBD1 or TRBD2 (6 bases each). From germline, CDR1 is MDHEN and CDR2 SYDVKM. CDR3 length equals 18 residues. Trimming shortened V by 10 bases and J by 2 bases, and 28 bases separated the two germline ends. CDR3 amino acids: CANRPLIINREVTDTQYF. DNA for the CDR3: TGTGCCAACAGGCCCCTTATAATTAACAGGGAGGTCACAGATACGCAGTATTTT.

This clonotype has just one count. The rearrangement uses TRBV7-9 and TRBJ2-5, with 9 positions matching TRBD1. In germline, CDR1 is SEHNR, CDR2 FQNEAQ (reference sequence). CDR3 length: 18 residues. The J segment lost 3 bases and the V segment lost 5 bases, leaving 16 bases of the junction unmatched. CDR3 region: CASSPRAGVGDREETQYF. DNA for the CDR3: TGTGCCAGCAGCCCTAGAGCCGGGGTAGGGGACAGGGAAGAGACCCAGTACTTC.

Remarks on this clonotype: A much larger clone differs from this one at a single base, so this may be a read error. The V call is TRBV6-2 or TRBV6-3, the J call TRBJ2-3, with D perhaps matching TRBD2 (6 bases). V lost 6 bases to trimming and J lost 4 bases, with 8 bases between them. CDR3 size: 12 residues. CDR1 and CDR2 (germline): MNHEY, SVGEGT. The CDR3 is CASRASADTQYF. The CDR3 DNA sequence: TGTGCCAGCAGAGCTAGCGCAGATACGCAGTATTTT.

V gene TRBV6-2 or TRBV6-3 combines with J gene TRBJ2-4, with a weak D call TRBD1 (6 bases). The length of the CDR3 is 18 residues. The V and J ends lost 5 bases and 1 base respectively, with 21 bases between them. Per the germline V gene, CDR1 is MNHEY and CDR2 is SVGEGT. CDR3 in amino acids: CASSARDKGHVAKNIQYF. In nucleotides, the CDR3 is TGTGCCAGCAGTGCCCGGGACAAGGGGCACGTTGCCAAAAACATTCAGTACTTC.

About this clonotype itself: The junction departs from the called germline gene at one end, perhaps through a read error. The V call is TRBV20-1, the J call TRBJ2-3; 7 positions match TRBD2. The V gene's germline CDR1 is DFQATT and CDR2 SNEGSKA (reference sequence). CDR3 length: 17 residues. The CDR3 loop is CSARNPVGSGVRDTQYF. The CDR3 DNA reads as TGCAGTGCTAGAAATCCGGTGGGCAGCGGGGTGCGTGATACGCAATATTTT.

The V call is TRBV6-1, the J call TRBJ2-6; D not resolved. In germline, CDR1 is MNHNS, CDR2 SASEGT. V lost 9 bases to trimming and J lost 6 bases, with 15 bases between them. This CDR3 is built from 14 residues. In DNA, the CDR3 is TGTGCCAGTAAACCCCAGGCGGTGGCCAACGTCCTGACTTTC. As protein: CASKPQAVANVLTF.

This clonotype was detected ten times or more. V usage is TRBV5-4 and J usage is TRBJ1-1, with a possible D match to TRBD1 (6 bases). Germline loops: CDR1 SGHNT, CDR2 YYREEE (reference sequence). The CDR3 runs to 14 residues. Trimming took 4 bases from V and 0 from J, leaving 10 bases between them. This CDR3 is CASSLDSMNTEAFF. The CDR3 region has the DNA TGTGCCAGCAGCCTGGACAGCATGAACACTGAAGCTTTCTTT.

There are a few counts of this clonotype. The germline gene is not matched at one end of the junction; a read error may be the cause. This chain links TRBV29-1 with TRBJ2-3; D may correspond to TRBD1 or TRBD2 (6 bases each). CDR3 length: 15 amino acids. Germline values: CDR1 SQVTM, CDR2 ANQGSEA. DNA for the CDR3: TGCAGTGTGCAGGGTTCTCGCGGGGACACAGGTACGCAGTATTTT. This gives the protein CSVQGSRGDTGTQYF.

With regard to this clonotype: Since the CDR3 does not end with the conserved phenylalanine or tryptophan, this likely comes from a read error. The chain recombines TRBV20-1 with TRBJ1-5; tentatively, D is TRBD1 (6 bases). V shed 4 bases and J shed 5 bases, with 12 bases lying between them. Germline V lookup: CDR1 DFQATT, CDR2 SNEGSKA (reference sequence). There are 13 residues in the CDR3. In DNA form, the CDR3 reads TGCAGTGCTACTACAGGGAACTATCAGCCCCAGCATATT. Amino acids: CSATTGNYQPQHI.

Remarks on this clonotype: A much larger clone sits a single nucleotide away, making a read error possible. The chain uses TRBV29-1 and TRBJ1-1; D uncertain. CDR1 and CDR2 (germline): SQVTM, ANQGSEA. The length of the CDR3 is 15 residues. The CDR3 protein is CSVESMTGANNEAFF. The CDR3 nucleotides are TGCAGCGTTGAATCGATGACGGGAGCGAACAATGAAGCTTTCTTT.

About this clonotype: The CDR3 ends on some other residue instead of the conserved phenylalanine or tryptophan, so this is likely a read error. V is TRBV29-1 and J is TRBJ1-5, with D possibly being TRBD1 (5 bases). The CDR3 contains 12 residues. The V gene's germline CDR1 is SQVTM and CDR2 ANQGSEA. The CDR3 DNA sequence: TGCAACGTTGGCCAGGGCCAACAGCCCCAGCATTTA. As protein: CNVGQGQQPQHL.

Comments on this clonotype: A junction boundary mismatches the germline segment, possibly from a read error. The CDR3 region has the DNA TGTGCCAGCACCCAGGTGTTCCAAGAGAGCCAGTACTTC. As protein: CASTQVFQESQYF. The chain has TRBV2 and TRBJ2-5; the D is unclear. Germline CDR1 is SNHLY and CDR2 is FYNNEI. The CDR3 spans 13 residues. The entire variable domain, with the rest obtained from reference TRBV2 and TRBJ2-5, is as follows: EPEVTQTPSHQVTQMGQEVILRCVPISNHLYFYWYRQILGQKVEFLVSFYNNEISEKSEIFDDQFSVERPDGSNFTLKIRSTKLEDSAMYFCASTQVFQESQYFGPGTRLLVL.

On this clonotype itself: This may come from a read error, since a much larger clone is one base off. CDR3: CASSPREANGETQYF. The CDR3 coding sequence is TGTGCCAGCAGCCCCCGTGAGGCCAATGGAGAGACCCAGTACTTC. The chain couples TRBV11-1 to TRBJ2-5; D remains unclear. This CDR3 has 15 amino acids. V gave up 5 bases and J gave up 4 bases, with 17 bases separating them. CDR1 and CDR2 from the germline V gene are SGHAT and FQDESV (reference sequence).

This chain connects TRBV28 to TRBJ2-1; D remains ambiguous. V was cut by 6 bases and J by 1 base, with 13 bases left in between. This CDR3 has 15 residues. Germline loops: CDR1 MDHEN, CDR2 SYDVKM. This chain's CDR3 is CASSLTTQSYNEQFF. The CDR3 DNA sequence: TGTGCCAGCAGCCTCACAACGCAGTCCTACAATGAGCAGTTCTTC.

The CDR3 DNA reads TGTGCCAGCAGTGAGCGGGATAAGGTTCAGCCCCAGCATTTT. This gives the protein CASSERDKVQPQHF. This chain uses TRBV6-1 with TRBJ1-5; the D is unclear. CDR1 is MNHNS, CDR2 SASEGT, per germline. CDR3 length: 14 residues. The V end was cut by 3 bases, the J end by 6 bases, with 12 bases between.